This TCR beta chain was identified in a study of CD8 T cells in Susac syndrome. Study-level points and caveats: Acknowledgment was made by the study that its TCR sequencing and HLA analysis involved a relatively small number of individuals.

An input of roughly 0.5 to 1 ug of RNA was subjected to reverse transcription using random hexamers. TCR beta CDR3 was amplified by immunoSEQ multiplex PCR. This amplification extended across 54 Vbeta and 13 Jbeta segments. TCRdb re-called the immunoSEQ multiplex PCR reads through MiXCR, storing one row per CDR3 protein. The repertoire holds around 300,000 distinct CDR3 sequences, 92% seen once, with more than 0.06% in the top ten. Worth noting for this clonotype: Its antigen remains unknown.

The CDR3 runs to 14 residues. After removal of 3 bases from V and 2 bases from J, the junction contained 3 bases not matched to a gene. Germline V gene sequence: CDR1 MNHEY, CDR2 SVGEGT. Relapsing-remitting disease, either stable or active, was present in the multiple sclerosis controls, who were treatment-naive patients. Negative isolation yielded CD8+ and CD4+ T cells; FACS enriched TEMRA cells. The V and J genes are TRBV6-2 or TRBV6-3 and TRBJ2-7; 8 bases map to TRBD1. The TCR was taken from a human donor with multiple sclerosis. Sequencing used CD4+ T cells from PBMCs. This chain's CDR3 is CASSYPDRAYEQYF. CDR3 bases: TGTGCCAGCAGTTATCCGGACAGGGCCTACGAGCAGTACTTC.